Listed below are T cell receptor beta chains from one sample, sequenced in a study of T cell responses to AZD1222 COVID-19 vaccine. Here immunoSEQ multiplex PCR was the method, and the copy in TCRdb shows in-frame clones only, minus some. The sample holds more than 95,000 clones, 93% seen once. The specimen comprised peripheral blood, sampled on day 0 of AZD1222 vaccination. These receptor sequences come from an adult in good health. Both conserved end residues are part of each CDR3. The D gene is left open where the match is weak. Only part of the rows carry a size: once, few, many, or a class if the clone is expanded.

v_call	clone_size	d_call	j_call	cdr3_nt	cdr3_aa
TRBV2	.	.	TRBJ1-5	TGTGCCAGCAGTGAAGACGCCAATCAGCCCCAGCATTTT	CASSEDANQPQHF
TRBV6-1	.	.	TRBJ2-1	TGTGCCAGCAGGCTGTTGGGTGAGCAGTTCTTC	CASRLLGEQFF
TRBV12-5	once	TRBD1	TRBJ2-1	TGTGCTAGTGGTTTGGTCACTAACTTCCGGGACAGGGGCTCCAATGAGCAGTTCTTC	CASGLVTNFRDRGSNEQFF
TRBV2	.	TRBD2	TRBJ2-5	TGTGCCAGCAGTGACTCGAGGACTAGCGGGGGAAGGAACCAAGAGACCCAGTACTTC	CASSDSRTSGGRNQETQYF
TRBV9	.	.	TRBJ2-5	TGTGCCAGCAGTGAACAGGGTCTAGGAGAGACCCAGTACTTC	CASSEQGLGETQYF
TRBV5-1	.	TRBD2	TRBJ2-7	TGCGCCAGCAGCGCAGGCGGGGGTGGGAGATACGAGCAGTACTTC	CASSAGGGGRYEQYF
TRBV7-6	.	.	TRBJ2-7	TGTGCCAGCAGCCCCAGTAGCGGAACCACCTACGAGCAGTACTTC	CASSPSSGTTYEQYF
TRBV18	.	.	TRBJ2-2	TGTGCCAGCTCACCAGGGCTACTCAACACCGGGGAGCTGTTTTTT	CASSPGLLNTGELFF
TRBV28	few	TRBD1	TRBJ2-4	TGTGCCACCTCAGGGACAGGGGAAAACATTCAGTACTTC	CATSGTGENIQYF
TRBV5-5	.	.	TRBJ2-5	TGTGCCAGCAGCCGTCCACAGGGCCAAGAGACCCAGTACTTC	CASSRPQGQETQYF
TRBV10-2	.	TRBD1	TRBJ1-4	TGCGCCAGCAGAGCCGGGACAGGGGATGAAAAACTGTTTTTT	CASRAGTGDEKLFF
TRBV28	.	.	TRBJ1-6	TGTGCCAGCAGTTTAGGGGCCTTGTCACCCCTCCACTTT	CASSLGALSPLHF
TRBV28	.	TRBD1	TRBJ1-5	TGTGCCAGCAGTTTCCTGGGACAGGCGAGCAATCAGCCCCAGCATTTT	CASSFLGQASNQPQHF
TRBV2	.	.	TRBJ1-2	TGTGCCAGCAGTGAAGTCCGGTCAGCCTATGGCTACACCTTC	CASSEVRSAYGYTF
TRBV3-1/TRBV3-2	.	TRBD1	TRBJ1-4	TGTGCCAGCAGCCAAGTAGGGACAGGGGGGTCGGCTAATGAAAAACTGTTTTTT	CASSQVGTGGSANEKLFF
TRBV18	.	.	TRBJ2-1	TGTGCCAGCTCGGCGCACAGGGATCTGGAGCAGTTCTTC	CASSAHRDLEQFF
TRBV5-1	.	TRBD1	TRBJ2-7	TGCGCCAGCAGCCGGACAGGGGGAACCTACGAGCAGTACTTC	CASSRTGGTYEQYF
TRBV11-3	.	.	TRBJ2-1	TGTGCCAGCAGCTTAGAAGACGGAAAGCAGTTCTTC	CASSLEDGKQFF
TRBV11-2	.	.	TRBJ2-1	TGTGCCAGCAGCTTAGCTGGGGGTCGTGAGCAGTTCTTC	CASSLAGGREQFF
TRBV6-5	.	.	TRBJ2-7	TGTGCCAGCAGTTACTCGCAAAGGGTCAGGTCCGAGCAGTACTTC	CASSYSQRVRSEQYF
TRBV7-9	once	.	TRBJ1-1	TGTGCCAGCAGCGACCAAAAAGGAGGCAGTTCGGCGTCGGTTTTAGCTTTCTTT	CASSDQKGGSSASVLAFF
TRBV9	once	TRBD1	TRBJ2-2	TGTGCCAGCAGCGTCCGCTCCTCAACAGGGGTCGGGGAGCTGTTTTTT	CASSVRSSTGVGELFF
TRBV5-1	once	TRBD2	TRBJ2-1	TGCGCCAGCAGCTTGGGCGGGGGCTACAATGAGCAGTTCTTC	CASSLGGGYNEQFF
TRBV13	.	TRBD1	TRBJ1-1	TGTGCCAGCAGCACATCACAGGGGGTCAACACTGAAGCTTTCTTT	CASSTSQGVNTEAFF
TRBV6-1	.	.	TRBJ2-7	TGTGCCAGCAGTGAATGGTACGAGCAGTACTTC	CASSEWYEQYF
TRBV19	.	TRBD1	TRBJ1-2	TGTGCCAGTAGTATAAGGTGGACAGGGGTAAACTATGGCTACACCTTC	CASSIRWTGVNYGYTF
TRBV15	.	TRBD1	TRBJ2-7	TGTGCCACCAGCAGGGGACAGGGGGGCTCCTACGAGCAGTACTTC	CATSRGQGGSYEQYF
TRBV5-1	.	.	TRBJ1-3	TGCGCCAGCAGCCAGGGGTCCGGAAACACCATATATTTT	CASSQGSGNTIYF
TRBV24-1	.	TRBD1	TRBJ2-5	TGTGCCACCAGTGATCCGACCGGGACAGGGAAAGAGACCCAGTACTTC	CATSDPTGTGKETQYF
TRBV10-2	once	.	TRBJ1-6	TGCGCCAGCAGGACGGGAGGGGGATGGGACTCACCCCTCCACTTT	CASRTGGGWDSPLHF
TRBV7-8	.	.	TRBJ2-7	TGTGCCAGCAGCTTAGCGCAGTACGAGCAGTACTTC	CASSLAQYEQYF
TRBV13	.	.	TRBJ1-1	TGTGCCAGCAGCTTAGATCCCAACGAGGCTTTCTTT	CASSLDPNEAFF
TRBV4-2	few	.	TRBJ2-1	TGTGCCAGCAGCCAAGTCTCGCAAGGCTACAATGAGCAGTTCTTC	CASSQVSQGYNEQFF
TRBV28	.	TRBD2	TRBJ2-7	TGTGCCAGCGGGACTAGCGGAATTTACGAGCAGTACTTC	CASGTSGIYEQYF
TRBV3-1/TRBV3-2	.	TRBD1	TRBJ2-7	TGTGCCAGCAGCCAAGCCGGGACAGGTTTCGAGCAGTACTTC	CASSQAGTGFEQYF
TRBV25-1	.	TRBD2	TRBJ2-3	TGTGCCAGCACCTCCCGGGAGGAGATGGGGACAGATACGCAGTATTTT	CASTSREEMGTDTQYF
TRBV20-1	.	.	TRBJ2-2	TGCAGTGCTAGTATCAGACGGAACGGCGGGGAGCTGTTTTTT	CSASIRRNGGELFF
TRBV6-6	.	.	TRBJ2-1	TGTGCCAGCAGTTACTCATCCTACAATGAGCAGTTCTTC	CASSYSSYNEQFF
TRBV5-4	once	TRBD2	TRBJ2-3	TGTGCCAGCAGCTTGCCTAGCGGGATATCAGATACGCAGTATTTT	CASSLPSGISDTQYF
TRBV5-1	.	.	TRBJ2-7	TGCGCCAGCAGCCTTGCTGGGACGACCTACGAGCAGTACTTC	CASSLAGTTYEQYF
TRBV6-5	.	TRBD1	TRBJ2-7	TGTGCCAGCAGTAAGCCGGGACAGGGTATCTACGAGCAGTACTTC	CASSKPGQGIYEQYF
TRBV6-4	once	.	TRBJ1-2	TGTGCCCATGGAGTACACTCGGGCTCCGGCTACACCTTC	CAHGVHSGSGYTF
TRBV5-1	.	.	TRBJ2-2	TGCGCCAGCAGCTTCCCCGATTCCGGGGAGCTGTTTTTT	CASSFPDSGELFF
TRBV21-1	.	.	TRBJ2-1	TGTGCCAGCAGGACTAGGGAGCGGGACTGCTACAATGAGCAGTTCTTC	CASRTRERDCYNEQFF
TRBV12-5	.	.	TRBJ1-3	TGTGCTAGTGGTTGGCCTAACAGGGTTGGTAGAGACACCATATATTTT	CASGWPNRVGRDTIYF
TRBV5-5	.	TRBD1	TRBJ1-1	TGTGCCAGCAGCTTGGTAGGGTCGGGACAGGGTTCCACTGAAGCTTTCTTT	CASSLVGSGQGSTEAFF
TRBV29-1	.	.	TRBJ2-5	TGCAGCGTTGAGTATCTAGGGGGAGAGACCCAGTACTTC	CSVEYLGGETQYF
TRBV6-4	.	.	TRBJ2-1	TGTGCCAGCAGTGAAGGGGGGGGGCACTACAATGAGCAGTTCTTC	CASSEGGGHYNEQFF
TRBV6-6	.	TRBD1	TRBJ2-1	TGTGCCAGCAGCCTAGACAGGGAACAGTTCTTC	CASSLDREQFF
TRBV30	.	.	TRBJ2-7	TGTGCCTGGAGATCGTTCGGCTCCTACGAGCAGTACTTC	CAWRSFGSYEQYF
TRBV19	.	.	TRBJ1-2	TGTGCCAGTACCCTTGACCGCGGACAGAACTATGGCTACACCTTC	CASTLDRGQNYGYTF
TRBV19	once	.	TRBJ1-2	TGTGCCAGTAGTATCGTAGGGAACTATGGCTACACCTTC	CASSIVGNYGYTF
TRBV19	.	.	TRBJ1-5	TGTGCCAGTAGTATAGTGGGGGGTCAGCCCCAGCATTTT	CASSIVGGQPQHF
TRBV7-8	once	.	TRBJ2-7	TGTGCCAGCAGCAAACGAGGCCGGGGGATCTACGAGCAGTACTTC	CASSKRGRGIYEQYF
TRBV3-1/TRBV3-2	.	.	TRBJ1-4	TGTGCCAGCAGCCAAGGCGGGATAAATGAAAAACTGTTTTTT	CASSQGGINEKLFF
TRBV29-1	.	.	TRBJ2-7	TGCAGCGCGCTAATTATCCGAATCTACGAGCAGTACTTC	CSALIIRIYEQYF
TRBV6-5	.	.	TRBJ1-3	TGTGCCAGCAGTTACAAGCCGAACTCTGGAAACACCATATATTTT	CASSYKPNSGNTIYF
TRBV7-9	.	.	TRBJ1-2	TGTGCCAGCACCCGGGACGGCTATGGCTACACCTTC	CASTRDGYGYTF
TRBV5-4	.	.	TRBJ2-1	TGTGCCAGCAGCTTGGTTATCGACAATGAGCAGTTCTTC	CASSLVIDNEQFF